Below, 4 T cell receptor beta chains from the same sample are listed, as sequenced in a study of human T cells and chemical hapten exposure. The time point denotes: patch test 3, about 24 weeks after DPC sensitization. Noted treatment: therapeutic diphenylcyclopropenone sensitization with weekly scalp DPC. TCRdb re-called the RACE reads with MiXCR, one entry per CDR3 protein. The data contain 90,000 to 140,000 distinct CDR3 sequences, under 40% of them singletons. Sample: whole blood, taken in connection with sensitization to the hapten diphenylcyclopropenone (DPC). These receptors originate from a man in his forties with alopecia areata. Some clones in this sample may be carry-over from other donors' samples.

This clonotype has just a few counts. The chain couples TRBV6-5 to TRBJ2-7; the match to TRBD1 covers 9 bases. Germline trimming cut 0 bases from V and 12 bases from J; bases unmatched to any gene: 6. The CDR3 totals 13 residues. From germline, CDR1 is MNHEY and CDR2 SVGAGI. The CDR3 coding sequence is TGTGCCAGCAGTTACTCCGGGACAGGGAGTCTGTACGTC. It codes for CASSYSGTGSLYV.

This chain uses TRBV6-2 or TRBV6-3 with TRBJ1-1; D is possibly TRBD1 (5 bases). CDR1 is MNHEY and CDR2 is SVGEGT in the germline V gene. The CDR3 extends over 13 amino acids. V dropped 3 bases and J dropped 4 bases, with 9 bases sitting between them. This CDR3 reads CASSYQGFTEAFF. DNA for the CDR3: TGTGCCAGCAGTTATCAGGGATTCACTGAAGCTTTCTTT.

The CDR3 sequence is CSAIPRGISTDTQYF. CDR3 nucleotide sequence: TGCAGTGCTATTCCCAGGGGCATAAGCACAGATACGCAGTATTTT. The genes are TRBV20-1 and TRBJ2-3, with a weak D call TRBD1 (6 bases). The CDR3 extends over 15 amino acids. V was shortened by 4 bases and J by 0 bases, with 14 bases between the two germline ends. Germline lookup yields CDR1 DFQATT and CDR2 SNEGSKA (reference sequence).

The chain has TRBV3-1 and TRBJ2-2; 7 bases fit TRBD2. The CDR3 loop spans 15 amino acids. Per germline, CDR1 LGHDT and CDR2 YNNKEL (reference sequence). V dropped 8 bases and J dropped 1; count of bases not matched to a gene: 7. The CDR3 loop is CASSRGLMNTGELFF. CDR3 sequence (DNA): TGTGCCAGCTCCCGGGGACTAATGAACACCGGGGAGCTGTTTTTT.